These T cell receptor beta chains were read from a single sample in a study of radiotherapy plus CTLA-4 blockade in lung cancer. Generated by immunoSEQ multiplex PCR, the TCRdb table keeps only in-frame clones and is missing some. Of about 29,000 clones listed, roughly four fifths are singletons. The source material was peripheral blood, sampled from a patient treated with radiotherapy plus ipilimumab. The receptors shown here come from a human donor with non-small cell lung cancer that progressed on radiotherapy plus ipilimumab. CDR3s include the opening cysteine and the closing phenylalanine or tryptophan. The order of the fields is V gene, clone size, D gene, J gene, CDR3 DNA, CDR3 protein. The D gene is left open where the match is weak. Size is omitted from some rows. Given values are once, few, many or a class for expanded clones.

V: TRBV6-6
size: .
D: .
J: TRBJ1-1
DNA: TGTGCCGGCCGGTCCCGGGAGGACACTGAAGCTTTCTTT
CDR3: CAGRSREDTEAFF

V: TRBV19
size: once
D: .
J: TRBJ1-2
DNA: TGTGCCAGCCCCTCCCCGGGGGGCTATGGCTACACCTTC
CDR3: CASPSPGGYGYTF

V: TRBV27
size: .
D: .
J: TRBJ1-2
DNA: TGTGCCAGCAGTTTGCTTGGCGGAAGCTATGGCTACACCTTC
CDR3: CASSLLGGSYGYTF

V: TRBV7-2
size: .
D: TRBD1
J: TRBJ1-2
DNA: TGTGCCAGCAGCTTAGAGGCAGGGGGCGGCTACACCTTC
CDR3: CASSLEAGGGYTF

V: TRBV4-1
size: few
D: .
J: TRBJ1-2
DNA: TGCGCCAGCAGCCAAGATAGTCCGGGCTACACCTTC
CDR3: CASSQDSPGYTF

V: TRBV27
size: .
D: .
J: TRBJ1-6
DNA: TGTGCCAGCAGTTTAACAAATTCACCCCTCCACTTT
CDR3: CASSLTNSPLHF

V: TRBV7-2
size: .
D: .
J: TRBJ2-1
DNA: TGTGCCAGCAGCCAAAGCAGGGGATCGGTCTTC
CDR3: CASSQSRGSVF

V: TRBV19
size: few
D: .
J: TRBJ1-4
DNA: TGCCCAAGGGGGAATAATGAAAAACTGTTTTTT
CDR3: CPRGNNEKLFF

V: TRBV27
size: .
D: TRBD2
J: TRBJ2-5
DNA: TGTGCCAGCAGTTTATTGGGAGGGACTAGGAGAGAGACCCAGTACTTC
CDR3: CASSLLGGTRRETQYF

V: TRBV13
size: .
D: .
J: TRBJ2-3
DNA: TGTGCCAGCAGCTTAGTCCGGCGGGGCACAGATACGCAGTATTTT
CDR3: CASSLVRRGTDTQYF

V: TRBV4-3
size: .
D: .
J: TRBJ2-3
DNA: TGCGCCAGCAGCCGGGCGGGGATTAGCACAGATACGCAGTATTTT
CDR3: CASSRAGISTDTQYF

V: TRBV6-6
size: medium-sized
D: TRBD1
J: TRBJ2-7
DNA: TGTGCCAGCACCCTGGACAGGAGAGCCTACGAGCAGTACTTC
CDR3: CASTLDRRAYEQYF

V: TRBV7-9
size: .
D: TRBD1
J: TRBJ2-3
DNA: TGTGCCAGCAGCTCCGGGACAGGGAGGGGCACAGATACGCAGTATTTT
CDR3: CASSSGTGRGTDTQYF

V: TRBV28
size: .
D: .
J: TRBJ2-1
DNA: TGTGCCAGCAGTCCCGGGTGGGATGAGCAGTTCTTC
CDR3: CASSPGWDEQFF

V: TRBV25-1
size: .
D: .
J: TRBJ2-3
DNA: TGTGCCAGCAGGGACACTTACACAGATACGCAGTATTTT
CDR3: CASRDTYTDTQYF

V: TRBV6-1
size: once
D: .
J: TRBJ1-2
DNA: TGTGCCAGCAGTGAGCGGGCGTATGGCTACACCTTC
CDR3: CASSERAYGYTF

V: TRBV7-2
size: .
D: .
J: TRBJ1-5
DNA: TGTGCCAGCAGCCCAGACACTTATCAGCCCCAGCATTTT
CDR3: CASSPDTYQPQHF

V: TRBV15
size: .
D: TRBD1
J: TRBJ1-2
DNA: TGTGCCACCAGCATGCAGGGGGACCATGGCTACACCTTC
CDR3: CATSMQGDHGYTF

V: TRBV6-1
size: few
D: .
J: TRBJ1-4
DNA: TGTGCCAGCAGTGGCCAGCGGGCCAGGGACGGGGAAAAACTGTTTTTT
CDR3: CASSGQRARDGEKLFF

V: TRBV6-6
size: .
D: .
J: TRBJ2-5
DNA: TGTGCCAGCAGTTTACGGGGTGAGACCCAGTACTTC
CDR3: CASSLRGETQYF

V: TRBV5-1
size: .
D: TRBD1
J: TRBJ1-4
DNA: TGCGCCAGCAGCCCGGGACAGGGTGCAACTAATGAAAAACTGTTTTTT
CDR3: CASSPGQGATNEKLFF

V: TRBV28
size: .
D: .
J: TRBJ1-2
DNA: TGTGCCAGCGGTTTCGAGGGCCCCTATGGCTACACCTTC
CDR3: CASGFEGPYGYTF

V: TRBV18
size: .
D: .
J: TRBJ1-1
DNA: TGTGCCAGCTCACAAGCCGGGGGAGGCGCTGAAGCTTTCTTT
CDR3: CASSQAGGGAEAFF

V: TRBV5-4
size: .
D: TRBD1
J: TRBJ2-2
DNA: TGTGCCAGCTCCGGGACAGGGGGGTTCACCGGGGAGCTGTTTTTT
CDR3: CASSGTGGFTGELFF

V: TRBV6-6
size: once
D: .
J: TRBJ2-7
DNA: TGTGCCAGCAAGCACAGGGAGTACGAGCAGTACTTC
CDR3: CASKHREYEQYF

V: TRBV18
size: .
D: .
J: TRBJ1-1
DNA: TGTGCCAGCTCACCAAATTCGTTTGTGGAAGCTTTCTTT
CDR3: CASSPNSFVEAFF

V: TRBV9
size: .
D: TRBD2
J: TRBJ2-5
DNA: TGTGCCAGCAGTGATAGCGGGGGGGCTGGGGAGACCCAGTACTTC
CDR3: CASSDSGGAGETQYF

V: TRBV5-4
size: .
D: TRBD2
J: TRBJ2-5
DNA: TGTGCCAGCAGCCTGGGGACTAGCGGGGGCTCTCAAGAGACCCAGTACTTC
CDR3: CASSLGTSGGSQETQYF

V: TRBV6-5
size: .
D: .
J: TRBJ1-2
DNA: TGTGCCAGCAGCCACGACAGCGACTATGGCTACACCTTC
CDR3: CASSHDSDYGYTF

V: TRBV2
size: .
D: .
J: TRBJ1-2
DNA: TGTGCCAGCAGTGAAAAGGGGGATCGCTATGGCTACACCTTC
CDR3: CASSEKGDRYGYTF

V: TRBV6-1
size: .
D: TRBD1
J: TRBJ2-5
DNA: TGTGCCAGCCCAGGGACAGGGGATGAGACCCAGTACTTC
CDR3: CASPGTGDETQYF

V: TRBV7-8
size: .
D: TRBD1
J: TRBJ1-2
DNA: TGTGCCAGCAGCTCGACGGTCACAGGGGGCTTCTATGGCTACACCTTC
CDR3: CASSSTVTGGFYGYTF